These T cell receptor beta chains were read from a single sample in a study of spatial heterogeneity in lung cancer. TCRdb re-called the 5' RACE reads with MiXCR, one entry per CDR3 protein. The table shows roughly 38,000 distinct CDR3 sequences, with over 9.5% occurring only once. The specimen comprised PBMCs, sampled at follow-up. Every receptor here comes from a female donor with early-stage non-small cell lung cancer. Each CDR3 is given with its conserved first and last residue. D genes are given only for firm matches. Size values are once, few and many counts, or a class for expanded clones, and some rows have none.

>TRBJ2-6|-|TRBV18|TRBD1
TGTGCCAGCTCACCATCCGACAGGGTCGGGGCCAACGTCCTGACTTTC
CASSPSDRVGANVLTF
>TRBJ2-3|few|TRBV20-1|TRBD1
TGCAGTGCTAGGATAGGGGGCAATACAGATACGCAGTATTTT
CSARIGGNTDTQYF
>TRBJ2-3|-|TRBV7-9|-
TGTGCCAGCAGCGCGACAAGCACAGATACGCAGTATTTT
CASSATSTDTQYF
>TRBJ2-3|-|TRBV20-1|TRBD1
TGCAGTGCTACCCGGGACAGGGGCGCGGAAGATACGCAGTATTTT
CSATRDRGAEDTQYF
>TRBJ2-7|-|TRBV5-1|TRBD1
TGCGCCAGCAGCTCCCTCCCCGGACAGGGCGAGCAGTACTTC
CASSSLPGQGEQYF
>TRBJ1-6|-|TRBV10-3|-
TGTGCCATCAGTGAGTCACTCACAGGGAATTCACCCCTCCACTTT
CAISESLTGNSPLHF
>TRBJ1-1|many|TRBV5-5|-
TGTGCCAGCAGCTTCGGGGTTTTGACGGACACTGAAGCTTTCTTT
CASSFGVLTDTEAFF
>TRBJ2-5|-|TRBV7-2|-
TGTGCCATCTCCCTCGGGCCAGGGTCGACCCAGTACTTC
CAISLGPGSTQYF
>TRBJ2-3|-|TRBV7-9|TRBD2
TGTGCCAGCAGCTTAGATCCCCCGACTAGCCATCCGCAGTATTTT
CASSLDPPTSHPQYF
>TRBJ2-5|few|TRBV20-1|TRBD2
TGCAGTGCTACCCCTAGCGGGGGGAACCTGTACCAAGAGACCCAGTACTTC
CSATPSGGNLYQETQYF
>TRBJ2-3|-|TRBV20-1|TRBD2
TGCAGTGCTGGTACCGGGACTAGCGGGGTTACGCAGTATTTT
CSAGTGTSGVTQYF
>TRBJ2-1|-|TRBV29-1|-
TGCAGCGTTGTGTTTGGGCTAGCGAGGGGGATAAGCTCCTACAATGAGCAGTTCTTC
CSVVFGLARGISSYNEQFF
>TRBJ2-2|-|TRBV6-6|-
TGTGCCAGCAGTTACTCCTCTCTTTTCCTAACTAACACCGGGGAGCTGTTTTTT
CASSYSSLFLTNTGELFF
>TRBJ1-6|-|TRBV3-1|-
TGTGCCAGCAGCCAAGGCGGGGGGGGCCTCCACTTT
CASSQGGGGLHF
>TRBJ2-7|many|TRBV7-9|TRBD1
TGTGCCAGCGGAACACAGGGGGTCTTCGACGAGCAGTACTTC
CASGTQGVFDEQYF
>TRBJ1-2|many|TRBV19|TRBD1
TGTGCCAGTAGTATCCGTCCCAGGGGGGCCTATGGCTACACCTTC
CASSIRPRGAYGYTF
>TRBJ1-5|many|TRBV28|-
TGTGCCAGCACACCGGGGGGGCCTGATCAGCCCCAGCATTTT
CASTPGGPDQPQHF
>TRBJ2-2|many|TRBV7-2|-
TGTGCCAGCAGCTTAGCCCTAGACACCGGGGAGCTGTTTTTT
CASSLALDTGELFF
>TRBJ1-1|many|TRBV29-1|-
TGCAGCGTTGAGTCGAGTCAGGGGCGAGTTTTCTTT
CSVESSQGRVFF
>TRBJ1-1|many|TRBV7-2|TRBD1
TGTGCCAGCAGCTTATACTGGCAGGGGGGAAGAGGCACTGAAGCTTTCTTT
CASSLYWQGGRGTEAFF
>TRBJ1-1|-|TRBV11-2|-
TGTGCCAGCAGCTTAGTGGCGGGGAAAGACACTGAAGCTTTCTTT
CASSLVAGKDTEAFF
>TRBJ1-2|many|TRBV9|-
TGTGCCAGCAGCGTAGCAGGAGGGAACTATGGCTACACCTTC
CASSVAGGNYGYTF
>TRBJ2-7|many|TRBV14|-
TGTGCCAGCGGAAGGAGGCAGGGGGAGCAGTACTTC
CASGRRQGEQYF
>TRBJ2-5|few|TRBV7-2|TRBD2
TGTGCCAGCAGCTCCCCCCCTAGCGGAGATGAAGAGACCCAGTACTTC
CASSSPPSGDEETQYF
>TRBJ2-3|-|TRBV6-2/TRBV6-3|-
TGTGCCAGCAGTTACCGCCGGGGCCCCGAGGGAACAGATACGCAGTATTTT
CASSYRRGPEGTDTQYF
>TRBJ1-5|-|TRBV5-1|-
TGCGCCAGCAGCTTGGAGTTCAATCAGCCCCAGCATTTT
CASSLEFNQPQHF
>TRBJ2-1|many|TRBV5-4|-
TGTGCCAGCAGCTTGGTTGGTAGCGGTTCCTACAATGAGCAGTTCTTC
CASSLVGSGSYNEQFF
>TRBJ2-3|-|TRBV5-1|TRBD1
TGCGCCAGCAGCCAGGGGGTGCAACAAGATACGCAGTATTTT
CASSQGVQQDTQYF
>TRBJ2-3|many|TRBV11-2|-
TGTGCCAGCAGCTTAGCGGGGAGTACAGATACGCAGTATTTT
CASSLAGSTDTQYF